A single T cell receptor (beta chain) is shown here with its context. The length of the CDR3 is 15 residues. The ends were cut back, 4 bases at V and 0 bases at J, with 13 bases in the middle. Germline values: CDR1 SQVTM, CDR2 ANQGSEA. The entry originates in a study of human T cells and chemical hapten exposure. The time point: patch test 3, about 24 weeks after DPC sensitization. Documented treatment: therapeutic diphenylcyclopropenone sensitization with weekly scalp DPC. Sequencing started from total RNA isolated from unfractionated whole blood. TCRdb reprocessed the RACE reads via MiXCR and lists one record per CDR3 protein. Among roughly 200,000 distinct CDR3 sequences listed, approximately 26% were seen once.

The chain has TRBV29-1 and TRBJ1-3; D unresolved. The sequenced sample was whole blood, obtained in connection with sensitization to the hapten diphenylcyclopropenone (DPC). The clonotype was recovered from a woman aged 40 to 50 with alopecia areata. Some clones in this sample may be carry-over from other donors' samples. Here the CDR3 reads CSVVLGWDSGNTIYF. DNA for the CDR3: TGCAGCGTTGTTTTGGGTTGGGACTCTGGAAACACCATATATTTT. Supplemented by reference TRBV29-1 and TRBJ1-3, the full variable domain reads SAVISQKPSRDICQRGTSLTIQCQVDSQVTMMFWYRQQPGQSLTLIATANQGSEATYESGFVIDKFPISRPNLTFSTLTVSNMSPEDSSIYLCSVVLGWDSGNTIYFGEGSWLTVV.